This T cell receptor (beta chain) was identified during a study of shared clonotypes between healthy human individuals (dated by TCRdb to 2018 to 2021). About the study as a whole: The cohort comprised a couple of women and a few men aged 18 to 49 years. For each donor, three plates each were used for CD4 naive and CD4 memory, two plates were used for CD8 naive, and one plate was used for CD8 memory. To estimate repertoire size and how much clonotypes are shared between individuals, the study performed deep sequencing of blood TCR repertoires from about 5 healthy adults. To increase sequencing depth and limit assay-specific biases, different laboratories used diverse techniques to prepare libraries and sequence TCR repertoires. Between about 0.85 and 8.9 billion PBMCs per donor were obtained by leukapheresis.

Healthy HIV-negative adults with no recently reported acute infections or vaccinations were included as donors. Every donor was a Caucasian adult living in Nashville, Tennessee, USA. CD4+ T cells were enriched by magnetic negative selection; naive cells were then positively selected on CD45RA, and the negative fraction formed the memory subset. Blood was obtained by leukapheresis, after which PBMCs were separated by Ficoll-Histopaque density gradient centrifugation and cryopreserved in liquid nitrogen vapor phase. Analytical flow cytometry was used to check the purity and quantity of each magnetically sorted T cell population. Genomic DNA was isolated from each sorted fraction and quantified by UV absorbance on a Nanodrop 2000c. About this clone: Its antigen remains undetermined. Base qualities are not recorded, but no much larger clone differs from it by a single base.

Overall study results and their limits: Naive subsets generally had larger estimated clonotype richness than memory subsets did. Across a few donors, approximately 5% of naive CD4, around 3.5% of naive CD8, 2% to 2.5% of memory CD4, and around 0.4% of memory CD8 clonotypes were shared. Because the study included only a small number of donors, the genetic and exposure-history diversity represented was limited. Compared with non-shared clonotypes, the clonotypes found in all four sorted-subset donors had higher generation probabilities. Based on pairwise subsampling, the degree of clonotype sharing among donors was expected to be affected by sequencing depth. Only blood was sampled, and tissue TCR repertoires likely differ from those in blood. Incomplete sequencing was indicated by rarefaction of sorted-subset datasets, despite the large sequencing depth.

TCR CDR3 regions were amplified from genomic DNA by multiplex PCR using the deep immunoSEQ assay. Genomic DNA extracted from each cell subset was distributed evenly over all wells of several immunoSEQ 96-well plates, and each plate served as one replicate. For sorted subsets, 200 to 250 ng of genomic DNA, equivalent to some 30,000 T cell genomes, went into each replicate PCR. The purified libraries were quantified using a Qubit 3.0 fluorometer, sized with a Bioanalyzer 2100, and then quantified again using the KAPA Library Quantification kit. Every immunoSEQ 96-well plate was sequenced on a dedicated single-read 150-cycle Illumina NextSeq 550 flow cell. The published analysis was carried out like this. Because the immunoSEQ output held only junctional sequences and lacked quality scores, the filtering could not match the filtering applied to full-length reads. To assign V/J genes and CDR3, sequences were annotated against IMGT germline references using PyIR, a Python wrapper for IgBLAST v1.9. Any read was removed if the V/J assignment was weak (E-value above 1e-6), the CDR3 was missing, or the read contained stop codons, out-of-frame junctions, or ambiguous translated residues. V3J clonotypes were defined as sequences sharing an identical inferred V gene, J gene, and CDR3 amino acid sequence. Percentage overlap between repertoires was calculated by dividing the number of shared unique clonotypes by the size of the smaller repertoire. Richness of each repertoire was evaluated using RTK rarefaction, the Chao1 estimator, and Recon v2.1 estimates of unobserved clonotypes. For all TCRbeta clonotypes obtained by the gDNA method from a few donors, generation probabilities were computed with OLGA. Not all clones reach the TCRdb copy of this immuneACCESS table, which keeps in-frame sequences only. Checked studies attribute under half of the gap to unresolved V genes and leave the rest unexplained. The V and J calls and clone size were taken over from that table, and D and trimming were inferred from the DNA. The sample table holds over a million clones, of which roughly 96% were seen once. 0.95% to 1.5% of the sample lies in the top ten.

The CDR3 spans 15 residues, from the cysteine through the phenylalanine. Kept here is only the CDR3 DNA, which spans 45 bases and is read in frame from base 1. The germline V gene sets CDR1 to LGHNA and CDR2 to YNFKEQ. V trim: 1 base; J trim: 7 bases; unmatched bases: 3. The specimen sequenced was naive CD4+ T cells sorted from blood. Per the publication, the cell subset or site label means: CD45RA+ positively selected. The chain is encoded by TRBV4-2 joined to TRBJ1-5, with TRBD1 identical over 11 junction bases. The TCR comes from a man under 40 in good health. The CDR3 protein sequence reads: CASSQGTGGQQPQHF. The DNA is TGTGCCAGCAGCCAAGGGACAGGGGGCCAACAGCCCCAGCATTTT.